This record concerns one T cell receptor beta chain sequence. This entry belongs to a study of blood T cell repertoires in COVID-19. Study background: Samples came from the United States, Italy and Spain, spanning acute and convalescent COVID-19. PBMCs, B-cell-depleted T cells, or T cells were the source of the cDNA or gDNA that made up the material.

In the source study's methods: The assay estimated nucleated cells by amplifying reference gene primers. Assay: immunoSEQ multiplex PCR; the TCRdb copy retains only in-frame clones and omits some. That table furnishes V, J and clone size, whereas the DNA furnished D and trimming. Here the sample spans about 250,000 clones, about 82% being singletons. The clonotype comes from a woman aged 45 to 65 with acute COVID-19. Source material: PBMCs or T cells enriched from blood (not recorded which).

The CDR3 reads CASSFGMAEDTQYF. The CDR3 DNA is TGTGCCAGCAGCTTCGGTATGGCGGAAGATACGCAGTATTTT. The V and J genes are TRBV5-4 and TRBJ2-3; no clear D gene. V lost 2 bases and J lost 5, with 12 bases in between. In germline, CDR1 is SGHNT, CDR2 YYREEE (reference sequence). This CDR3 has 14 amino acids. Full variable domain (remainder filled in from reference TRBV5-4 and TRBJ2-3): ETGVTQSPTHLIKTRGQQVTLRCSSQSGHNTVSWYQQALGQGPQFIFQYYREEENGRGNFPPRFSGLQFPNYSSELNVNALELDDSALYLCASSFGMAEDTQYFGPGTRLTVL.